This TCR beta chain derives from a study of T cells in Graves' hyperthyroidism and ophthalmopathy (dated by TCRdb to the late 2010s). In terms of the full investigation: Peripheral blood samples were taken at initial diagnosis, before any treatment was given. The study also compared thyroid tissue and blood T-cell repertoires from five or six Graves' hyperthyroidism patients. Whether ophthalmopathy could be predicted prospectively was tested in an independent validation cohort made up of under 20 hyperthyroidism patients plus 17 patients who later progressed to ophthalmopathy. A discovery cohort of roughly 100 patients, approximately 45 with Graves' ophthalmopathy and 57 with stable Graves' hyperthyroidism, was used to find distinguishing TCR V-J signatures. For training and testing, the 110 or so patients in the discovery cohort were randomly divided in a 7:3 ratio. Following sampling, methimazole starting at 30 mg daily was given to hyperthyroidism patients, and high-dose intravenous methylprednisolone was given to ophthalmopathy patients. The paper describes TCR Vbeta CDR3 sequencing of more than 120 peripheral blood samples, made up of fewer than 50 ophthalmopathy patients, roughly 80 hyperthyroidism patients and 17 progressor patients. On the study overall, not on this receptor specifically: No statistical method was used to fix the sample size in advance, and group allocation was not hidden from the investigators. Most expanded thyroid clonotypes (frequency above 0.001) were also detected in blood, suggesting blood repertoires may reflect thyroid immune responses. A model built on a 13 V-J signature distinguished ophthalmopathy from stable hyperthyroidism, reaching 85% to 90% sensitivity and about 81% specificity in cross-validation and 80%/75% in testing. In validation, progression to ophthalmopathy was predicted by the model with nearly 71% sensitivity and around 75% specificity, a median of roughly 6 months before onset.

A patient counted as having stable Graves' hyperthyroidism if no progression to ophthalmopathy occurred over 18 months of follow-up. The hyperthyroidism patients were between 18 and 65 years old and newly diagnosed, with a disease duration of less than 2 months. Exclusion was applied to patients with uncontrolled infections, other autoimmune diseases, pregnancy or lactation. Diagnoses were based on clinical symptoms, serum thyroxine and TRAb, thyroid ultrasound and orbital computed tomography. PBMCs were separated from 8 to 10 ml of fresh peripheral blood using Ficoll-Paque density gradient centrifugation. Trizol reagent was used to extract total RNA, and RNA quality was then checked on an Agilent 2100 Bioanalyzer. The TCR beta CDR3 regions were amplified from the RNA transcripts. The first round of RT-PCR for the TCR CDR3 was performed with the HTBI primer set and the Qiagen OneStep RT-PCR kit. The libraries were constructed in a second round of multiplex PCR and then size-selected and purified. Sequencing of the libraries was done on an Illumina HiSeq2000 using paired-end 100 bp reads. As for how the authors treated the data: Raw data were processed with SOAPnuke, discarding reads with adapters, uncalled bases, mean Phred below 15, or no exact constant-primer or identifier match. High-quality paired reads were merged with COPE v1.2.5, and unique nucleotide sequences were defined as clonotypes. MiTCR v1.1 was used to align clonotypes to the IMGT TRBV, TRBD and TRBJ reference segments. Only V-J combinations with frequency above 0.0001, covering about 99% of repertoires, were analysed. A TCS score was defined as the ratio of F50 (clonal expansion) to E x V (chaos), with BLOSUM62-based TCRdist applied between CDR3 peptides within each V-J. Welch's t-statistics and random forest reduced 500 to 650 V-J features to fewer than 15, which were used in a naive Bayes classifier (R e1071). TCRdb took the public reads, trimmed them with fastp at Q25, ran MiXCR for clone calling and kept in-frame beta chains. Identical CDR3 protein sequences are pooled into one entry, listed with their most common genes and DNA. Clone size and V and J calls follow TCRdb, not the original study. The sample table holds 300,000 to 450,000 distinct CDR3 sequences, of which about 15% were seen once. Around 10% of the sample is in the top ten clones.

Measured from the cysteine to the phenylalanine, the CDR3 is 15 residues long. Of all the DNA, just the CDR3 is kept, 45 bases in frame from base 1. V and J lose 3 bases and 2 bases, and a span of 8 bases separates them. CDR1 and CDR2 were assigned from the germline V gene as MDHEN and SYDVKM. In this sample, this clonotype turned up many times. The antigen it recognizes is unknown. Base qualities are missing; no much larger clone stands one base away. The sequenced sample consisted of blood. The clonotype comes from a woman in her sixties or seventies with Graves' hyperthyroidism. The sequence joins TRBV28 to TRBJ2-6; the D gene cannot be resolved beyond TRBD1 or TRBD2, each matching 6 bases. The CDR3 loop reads CASSLGGAGANVLTF. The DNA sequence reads TGTGCCAGCAGTTTGGGGGGCGCTGGGGCCAACGTCCTGACTTTC.